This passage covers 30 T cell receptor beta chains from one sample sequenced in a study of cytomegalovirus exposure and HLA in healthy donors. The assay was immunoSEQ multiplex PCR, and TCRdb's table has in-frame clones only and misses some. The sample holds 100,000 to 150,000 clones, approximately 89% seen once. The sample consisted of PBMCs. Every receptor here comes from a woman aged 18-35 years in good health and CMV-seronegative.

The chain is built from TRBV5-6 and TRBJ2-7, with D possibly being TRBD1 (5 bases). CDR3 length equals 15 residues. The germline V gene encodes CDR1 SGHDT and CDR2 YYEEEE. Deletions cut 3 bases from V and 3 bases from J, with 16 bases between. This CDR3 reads CASSWWGMKGYEQYF. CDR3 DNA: TGTGCCAGCAGCTGGTGGGGCATGAAGGGCTACGAGCAGTACTTC.

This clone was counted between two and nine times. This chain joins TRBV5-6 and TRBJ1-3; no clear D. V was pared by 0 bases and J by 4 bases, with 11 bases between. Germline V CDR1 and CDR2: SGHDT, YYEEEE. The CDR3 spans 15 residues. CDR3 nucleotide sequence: TGTGCCAGCAGCTTGGCGACATTATCCGGAAACACCATATATTTT. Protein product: CASSLATLSGNTIYF.

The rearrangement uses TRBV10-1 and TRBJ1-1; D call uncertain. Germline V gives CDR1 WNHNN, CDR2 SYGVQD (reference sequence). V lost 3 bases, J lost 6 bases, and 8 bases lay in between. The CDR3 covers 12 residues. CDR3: CASSDDISEAFF. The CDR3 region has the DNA TGCGCCAGCAGTGATGACATCTCTGAAGCTTTCTTT.

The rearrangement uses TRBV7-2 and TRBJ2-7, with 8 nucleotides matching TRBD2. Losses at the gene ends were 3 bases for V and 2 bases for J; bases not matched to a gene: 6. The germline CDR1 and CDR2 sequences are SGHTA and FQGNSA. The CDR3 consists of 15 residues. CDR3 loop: CASSLGVLAAYEQYF. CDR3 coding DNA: TGTGCCAGCAGCTTGGGGGTACTAGCGGCCTACGAGCAGTACTTC.

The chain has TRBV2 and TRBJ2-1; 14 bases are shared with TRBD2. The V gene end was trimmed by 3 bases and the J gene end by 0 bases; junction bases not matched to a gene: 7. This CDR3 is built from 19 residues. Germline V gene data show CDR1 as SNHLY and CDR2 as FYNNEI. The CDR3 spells CASSDQGLAGASSYNEQFF. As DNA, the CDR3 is TGTGCCAGCAGTGATCAGGGACTAGCGGGGGCGAGCTCCTACAATGAGCAGTTCTTC.

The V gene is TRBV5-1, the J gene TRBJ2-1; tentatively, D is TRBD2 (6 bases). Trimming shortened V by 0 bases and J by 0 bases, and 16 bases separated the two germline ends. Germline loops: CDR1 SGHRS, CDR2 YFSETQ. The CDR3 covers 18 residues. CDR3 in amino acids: CASSLGASESDSYNEQFF. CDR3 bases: TGCGCCAGCAGCTTGGGGGCTAGCGAATCGGACTCCTACAATGAGCAGTTCTTC.

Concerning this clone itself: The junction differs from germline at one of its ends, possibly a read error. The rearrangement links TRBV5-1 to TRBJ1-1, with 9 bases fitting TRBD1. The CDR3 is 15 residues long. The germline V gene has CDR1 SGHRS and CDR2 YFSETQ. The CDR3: CASSFSGTGNPEAFF. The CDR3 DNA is TGCGCCAGCAGCTTCTCCGGGACAGGGAACCCTGAAGCTTTCTTT.

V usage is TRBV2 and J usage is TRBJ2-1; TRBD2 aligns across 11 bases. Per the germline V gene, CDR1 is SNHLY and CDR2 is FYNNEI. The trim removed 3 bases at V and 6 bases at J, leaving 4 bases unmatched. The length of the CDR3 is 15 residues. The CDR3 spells CASSEGLAEVNEQFF. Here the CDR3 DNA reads TGTGCCAGCAGTGAGGGACTAGCGGAAGTCAATGAGCAGTTCTTC.

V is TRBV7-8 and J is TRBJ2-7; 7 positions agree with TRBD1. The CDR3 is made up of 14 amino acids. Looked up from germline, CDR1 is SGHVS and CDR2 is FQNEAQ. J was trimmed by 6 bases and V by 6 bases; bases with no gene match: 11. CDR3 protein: CASRPATTGFEQYF. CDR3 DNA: TGTGCCAGCAGACCCGCGACGACAGGGTTCGAGCAGTACTTC.

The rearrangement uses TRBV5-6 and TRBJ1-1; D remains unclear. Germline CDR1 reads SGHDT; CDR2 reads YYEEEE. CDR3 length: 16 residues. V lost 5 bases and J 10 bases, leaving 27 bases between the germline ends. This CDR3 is CASSRRPTGSLIGAFF. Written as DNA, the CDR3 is TGTGCCAGCAGTCGAAGACCTACCGGGAGCCTGATAGGAGCTTTCTTT.

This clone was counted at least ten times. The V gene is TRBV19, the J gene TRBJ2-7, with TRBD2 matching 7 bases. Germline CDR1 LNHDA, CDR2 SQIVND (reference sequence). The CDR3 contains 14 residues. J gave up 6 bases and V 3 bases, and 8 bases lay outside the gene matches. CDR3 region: CASSMKGGDFEQYF. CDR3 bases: TGTGCCAGTAGTATGAAGGGAGGGGATTTCGAGCAGTACTTC.

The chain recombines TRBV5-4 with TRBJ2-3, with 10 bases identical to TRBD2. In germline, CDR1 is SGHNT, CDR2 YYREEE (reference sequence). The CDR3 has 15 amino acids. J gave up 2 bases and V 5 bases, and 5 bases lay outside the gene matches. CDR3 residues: CASRPSGGITDTQYF. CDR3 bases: TGTGCCAGCAGGCCTAGCGGGGGAATCACAGATACGCAGTATTTT.

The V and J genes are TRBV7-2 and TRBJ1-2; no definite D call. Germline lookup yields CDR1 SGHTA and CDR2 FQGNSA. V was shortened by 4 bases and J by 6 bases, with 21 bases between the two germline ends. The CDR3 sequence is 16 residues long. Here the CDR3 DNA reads TGTGCCAGCAGCTCCTCGGTGTGGGAGGACGGGGATGGCTACACCTTC. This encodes CASSSSVWEDGDGYTF.

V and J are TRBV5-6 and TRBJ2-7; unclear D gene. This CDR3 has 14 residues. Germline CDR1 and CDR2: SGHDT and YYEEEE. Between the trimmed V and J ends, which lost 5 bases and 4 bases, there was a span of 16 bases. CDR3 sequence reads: CASSLNQLPYEQYF. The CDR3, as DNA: TGTGCCAGCAGTCTCAACCAACTCCCTTACGAGCAGTACTTC.

The CDR3 coding sequence is TGTGCCACAGGGGGGCAGAATAATGAAAAACTGTTTTTT. Its protein product is CATGGQNNEKLFF. V and J are TRBV10-3 and TRBJ1-4; 7 bases match TRBD1. The CDR3 is made up of 13 amino acids. V trimming: 10 bases; J trimming: 4 bases; junction bases outside the gene matches: 6. Germline loops: CDR1 ENHRY, CDR2 SYGVKD.

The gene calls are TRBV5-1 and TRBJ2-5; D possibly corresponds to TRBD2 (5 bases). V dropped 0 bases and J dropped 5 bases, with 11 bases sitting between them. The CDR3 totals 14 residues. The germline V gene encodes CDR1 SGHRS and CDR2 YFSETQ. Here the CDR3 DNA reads TGCGCCAGCAGCTTGGCCAATGGCGGGGAGACCCAGTACTTC. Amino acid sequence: CASSLANGGETQYF.

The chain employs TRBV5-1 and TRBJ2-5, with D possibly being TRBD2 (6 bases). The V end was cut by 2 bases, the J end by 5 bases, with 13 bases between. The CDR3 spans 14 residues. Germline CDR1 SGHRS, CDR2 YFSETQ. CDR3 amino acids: CASSLGRGRETQYF. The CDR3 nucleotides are TGCGCCAGCAGCTTAGGGCGGGGTAGGGAGACCCAGTACTTC. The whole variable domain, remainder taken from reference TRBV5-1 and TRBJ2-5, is KAGVTQTPRYLIKTRGQQVTLSCSPISGHRSVSWYQQTPGQGLQFLFEYFSETQRNKGNFPGRFSGRQFSNSRSEMNVSTLELGDSALYLCASSLGRGRETQYFGPGTRLLVL.

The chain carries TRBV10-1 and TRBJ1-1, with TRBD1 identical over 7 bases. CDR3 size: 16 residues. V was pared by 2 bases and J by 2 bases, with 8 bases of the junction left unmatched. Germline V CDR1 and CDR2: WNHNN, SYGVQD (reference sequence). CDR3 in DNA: TGCGCCAGCAGTGAGGGAATCAGGGGGGAAAACACTGAAGCTTTCTTT. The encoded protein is CASSEGIRGENTEAFF.

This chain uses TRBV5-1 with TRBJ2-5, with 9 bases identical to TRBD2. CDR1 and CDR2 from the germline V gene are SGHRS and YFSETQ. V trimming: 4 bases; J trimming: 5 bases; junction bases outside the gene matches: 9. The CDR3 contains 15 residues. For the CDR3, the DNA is TGCGCCAGCAGCGACGAGACTAGCGGTCTGGAGACCCAGTACTTC. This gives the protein CASSDETSGLETQYF.

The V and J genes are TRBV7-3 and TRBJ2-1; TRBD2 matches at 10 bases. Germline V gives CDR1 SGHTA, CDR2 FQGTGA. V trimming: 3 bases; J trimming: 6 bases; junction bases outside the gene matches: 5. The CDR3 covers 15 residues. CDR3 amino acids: CASSFQRGGLNEQFF. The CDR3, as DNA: TGTGCCAGCAGCTTTCAGCGGGGGGGCCTCAATGAGCAGTTCTTC.

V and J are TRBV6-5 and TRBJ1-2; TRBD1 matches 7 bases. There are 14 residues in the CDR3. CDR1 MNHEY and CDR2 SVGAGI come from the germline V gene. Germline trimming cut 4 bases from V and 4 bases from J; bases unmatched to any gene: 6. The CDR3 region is CASSFTGAPYGYTF. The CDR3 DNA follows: TGTGCCAGCAGTTTCACAGGGGCCCCCTATGGCTACACCTTC.

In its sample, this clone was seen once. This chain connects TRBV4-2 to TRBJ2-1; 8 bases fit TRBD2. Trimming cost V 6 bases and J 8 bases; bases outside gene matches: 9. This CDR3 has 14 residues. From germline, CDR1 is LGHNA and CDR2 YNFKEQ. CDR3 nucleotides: TGTGCCAGCAGGCCAGAGCGGGGGTCGGATGAGCAGTTCTTC. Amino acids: CASRPERGSDEQFF.

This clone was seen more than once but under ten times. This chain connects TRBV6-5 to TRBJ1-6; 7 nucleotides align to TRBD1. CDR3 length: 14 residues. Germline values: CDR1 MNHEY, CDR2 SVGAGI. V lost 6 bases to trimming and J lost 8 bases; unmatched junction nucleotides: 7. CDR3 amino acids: CASSRRDRDSPLHF. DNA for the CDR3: TGTGCCAGCAGCCGCCGGGACAGAGATTCACCCCTCCACTTT.

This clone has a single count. CDR3 nucleotides: TGTGCCAGCAGCTTGGCCGCGAGGGATGAGCAGTTCTTC. Amino acid sequence: CASSLAARDEQFF. The chain joins TRBV7-9 to TRBJ2-1; a weak D match, TRBD2 (5 bases). Germline values: CDR1 SEHNR, CDR2 FQNEAQ (reference sequence). The length of the CDR3 is 13 residues. Trimming cost V 3 bases and J 8 bases, with 11 bases left between them. The whole variable domain, filled in from reference TRBV7-9 and TRBJ2-1, reads DTGVSQNPRHKITKRGQNVTFRCDPISEHNRLYWYRQTLGQGPEFLTYFQNEAQLEKSRLLSDRFSAERPKGSFSTLEIQRTEQGDSAMYLCASSLAARDEQFFGPGTRLTVL.

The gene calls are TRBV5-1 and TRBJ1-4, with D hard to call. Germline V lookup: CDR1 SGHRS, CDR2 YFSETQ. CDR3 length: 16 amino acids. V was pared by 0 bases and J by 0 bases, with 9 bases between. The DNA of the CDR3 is TGCGCCAGCAGCTTGGACCACTCCGCAACTAATGAAAAACTGTTTTTT. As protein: CASSLDHSATNEKLFF.

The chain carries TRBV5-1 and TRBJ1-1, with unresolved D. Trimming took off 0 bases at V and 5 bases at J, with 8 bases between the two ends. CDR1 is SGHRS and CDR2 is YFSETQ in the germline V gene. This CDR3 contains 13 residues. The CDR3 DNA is TGCGCCAGCAGCTTGGAATTGGAGACTGAAGCTTTCTTT. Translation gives CASSLELETEAFF.

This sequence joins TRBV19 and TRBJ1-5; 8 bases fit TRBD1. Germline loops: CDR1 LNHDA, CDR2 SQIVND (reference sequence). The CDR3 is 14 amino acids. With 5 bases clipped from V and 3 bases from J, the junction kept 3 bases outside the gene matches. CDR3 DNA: TGTGCCAGTAGTCGGACAGGGAACAATCAGCCCCAGCATTTT. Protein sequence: CASSRTGNNQPQHF.

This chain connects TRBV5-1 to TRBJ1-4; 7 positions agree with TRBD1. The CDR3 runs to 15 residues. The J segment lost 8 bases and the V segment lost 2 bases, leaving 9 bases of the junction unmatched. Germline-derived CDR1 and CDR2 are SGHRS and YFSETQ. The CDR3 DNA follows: TGCGCCAGCAGCTTCGGAGGGACAGACGTCGAAAAACTGTTTTTT. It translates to CASSFGGTDVEKLFF.

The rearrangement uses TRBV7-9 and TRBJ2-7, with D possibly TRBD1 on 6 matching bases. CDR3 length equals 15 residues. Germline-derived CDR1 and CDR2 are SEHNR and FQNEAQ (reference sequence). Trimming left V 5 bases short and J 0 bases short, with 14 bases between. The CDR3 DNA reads TGTGCCAGCAGCGCCCGACAGGACAGCTCCTACGAGCAGTACTTC. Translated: CASSARQDSSYEQYF.

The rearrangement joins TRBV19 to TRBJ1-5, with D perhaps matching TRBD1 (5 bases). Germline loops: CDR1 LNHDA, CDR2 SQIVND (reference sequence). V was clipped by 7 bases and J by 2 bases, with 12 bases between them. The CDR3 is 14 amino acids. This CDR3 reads CASTMGGRNQPQHF. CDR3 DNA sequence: TGTGCCAGTACGATGGGGGGTCGCAATCAGCCCCAGCATTTT.